This passage covers 4 T cell receptor beta chains from one sample sequenced in a study of blood T cell repertoires in COVID-19. Assay used: immunoSEQ multiplex PCR; TCRdb lists only in-frame clones, some missing. The repertoire holds approximately 230,000 clones, approximately 80% seen once, with under 5.5% in the top ten. The sample comprised peripheral blood. The origin of the receptors is a woman aged 80 or older with active or convalescent COVID-19.

The rearrangement uses TRBV3-1 (or the pseudogene TRBV3-2) and TRBJ2-2, with 8 bases that match TRBD1. CDR3 length equals 14 residues. Germline V gene lookup returns CDR1 LGHDT and CDR2 YNNKEL (reference sequence). V lost 4 bases, J lost 3 bases, and 1 base stayed unmatched. The CDR3 coding sequence is TGTGCCAGCAGCCGACAGGGGTACACCGGGGAGCTGTTTTTT. Its protein is CASSRQGYTGELFF.

The chain combines TRBV5-1 with TRBJ2-1, with 7 bases lining up with TRBD2. This CDR3 is built from 15 residues. V gave up 5 bases and J gave up 7 bases; unmatched junction bases: 12. Germline V lookup: CDR1 SGHRS, CDR2 YFSETQ. CDR3 bases: TGCGCCAGCAGAGCTGCTGGCGGGGAGGGGAATGAGCAGTTCTTC. Its protein product is CASRAAGGEGNEQFF.

This clone was seen a handful of times. The chain joins TRBV28 to TRBJ1-1, with 7 bases that match TRBD1. The CDR3 length is 15 residues. Germline CDR1 is MDHEN and CDR2 is SYDVKM. V shed 2 bases and J 0 bases; nucleotides not matched to a gene: 3. This chain's CDR3 is CASSLLTGMNTEAFF. The CDR3 coding sequence is TGTGCCAGCAGTTTACTGACAGGGATGAACACTGAAGCTTTCTTT.

The chain has TRBV28 and TRBJ2-5; a weak D match, TRBD2 (5 bases). Trimming shortened V by 6 bases and J by 2 bases, and 7 bases separated the two germline ends. The CDR3 is 12 amino acids. Germline V CDR1 and CDR2: MDHEN, SYDVKM. The CDR3 loop is CASRTGQETQYF. The CDR3 nucleotides read TGTGCCAGCAGGACGGGGCAAGAGACCCAGTACTTC.